The rows below give T cell receptor beta chains drawn from one sample of a study of identical twins. TCRdb reprocessed the 5' RACE reads with MiXCR, giving one entry per CDR3 protein. The sample yields 200,000 to 300,000 distinct CDR3 sequences, roughly 7% seen once. This sample was also put to use in a study of yellow fever vaccine responses in identical twins.

Specimen: memory (CD45RO+) T cells sorted from blood. These receptors all stem from a woman aged 18-30 years in good health. Both conserved end residues are part of each CDR3. The order of the fields is clone size, J gene, V gene, D gene, CDR3 DNA, CDR3 protein. D genes are given only for firm matches. Clone size is stated in some rows and not others, as once, few, many or a class when expanded.

many TRBJ2-3 TRBV24-1 TRBD2 TGTGCCACCACCGGGAGCGGGAGTGGCACAGATACGCAGTATTTT CATTGSGSGTDTQYF
many TRBJ2-2 TRBV5-1 NA TGCGCCAGCAGCTTGGGACAGGTCGGGAACACCGGGGAGCTGTTTTTT CASSLGQVGNTGELFF
NA TRBJ2-7 TRBV7-8 NA TGTGCCAGCAGCTTACTAGGCTCCTACGAGCAGTACTTC CASSLLGSYEQYF
NA TRBJ2-5 TRBV24-1 NA TGTGCAGGGCCGTCCGGGGTTGGTTTC CAGPSGVGF
few TRBJ2-7 TRBV20-1 NA TGCAGTGCTAGACCCACGGGTTTCTCCTACGAGCAGTACTTC CSARPTGFSYEQYF
once TRBJ2-1 TRBV7-2 TRBD2 TGTGCCAGCAGCCCTATAGCGGGAGGGGGGCACAATGAGCAGTTCTTC CASSPIAGGGHNEQFF
NA TRBJ1-4 TRBV21-1 NA TGTGCCAGCGGAAAACAGGGGGCGTCTGAAAAACTGTTTTTT CASGKQGASEKLFF
few TRBJ2-1 TRBV7-2 TRBD2 TGTGCCAGCAGCCCAACTCCCACTAGCGCCCTATACAATGAGCAGTTCTTC CASSPTPTSALYNEQFF
few TRBJ2-3 TRBV7-3 NA TGTGCCAGCAGCTTAGGACAGACCGGCCGAGAGGATACGCAGTATTTT CASSLGQTGREDTQYF
few TRBJ2-1 TRBV28 NA TGTGCCAGCACCGACAGTTACAATGAGCAGTTCTTC CASTDSYNEQFF
few TRBJ2-4 TRBV4-1 TRBD1 TGCGCCAGCAGCCAAGGGACAGGGGGAAAAAACATTCAGTACTTC CASSQGTGGKNIQYF
many TRBJ1-1 TRBV12-3/TRBV12-4 TRBD1 TGTGCCAGCAGTTCGGGGGACAGGGTAATCGCTGAAGCTTTCTTT CASSSGDRVIAEAFF
few TRBJ1-2 TRBV6-5 NA TGTGCCAGCAGTTACTCGTCAGGGAATGGCTACACCTTC CASSYSSGNGYTF
few TRBJ1-6 TRBV6-5 NA TGTGCCAGCAGTTACAGGGCTGTGACTAATTCACCCCTCCACTTT CASSYRAVTNSPLHF
NA TRBJ2-2 TRBV6-4 NA TGTGCCAGCAGTACCAAAGCTTTACAGGGCCCATGGGCGAACACCGGGGAGCTGTTTTTT CASSTKALQGPWANTGELFF
many TRBJ2-2 TRBV7-8 NA TGTGCCAGCAGCTTAGGTCGCGGTCTTTCCGGGGAGCTGTTTTTT CASSLGRGLSGELFF
many TRBJ1-6 TRBV3-1 NA TGTGCCAGCAGCCAAGATGGACCACCCCTCCACTTT CASSQDGPPLHF
NA TRBJ1-1 TRBV2 NA TGTGCCAGCAGTAAGGGACAAAGGTACACTGAAGCTTTCTTT CASSKGQRYTEAFF
NA TRBJ1-1 TRBV19 NA TGTGCCAGTAGTACCCCCCCAGGGGCTATGAACACTGAAGCTTTCTTT CASSTPPGAMNTEAFF
NA TRBJ1-1 TRBV9 TRBD1 TGTGCCAGCAGCCCCGACAGGGGGGATATGAACACTGAAGCTTTCTTT CASSPDRGDMNTEAFF
many TRBJ1-4 TRBV6-1 NA TGTGCCAGCAGTCCTGAGGGCGCCAATGAAAAACTGTTTTTT CASSPEGANEKLFF
NA TRBJ2-5 TRBV14 NA TGTGCCAGCAGCCAAGATCCATATCAAGAGACCCAGTACTTC CASSQDPYQETQYF
NA TRBJ2-4 TRBV2 NA TGTGCCAGCAGTGAAGCCCCCCTGGGGGGAAACATTCAGTACTTC CASSEAPLGGNIQYF
many TRBJ2-2 TRBV7-6 NA TGTGCCAGCAGCTTAGCCGCAGGGAGCGTTACCGGGGAGCTGTTTTTT CASSLAAGSVTGELFF